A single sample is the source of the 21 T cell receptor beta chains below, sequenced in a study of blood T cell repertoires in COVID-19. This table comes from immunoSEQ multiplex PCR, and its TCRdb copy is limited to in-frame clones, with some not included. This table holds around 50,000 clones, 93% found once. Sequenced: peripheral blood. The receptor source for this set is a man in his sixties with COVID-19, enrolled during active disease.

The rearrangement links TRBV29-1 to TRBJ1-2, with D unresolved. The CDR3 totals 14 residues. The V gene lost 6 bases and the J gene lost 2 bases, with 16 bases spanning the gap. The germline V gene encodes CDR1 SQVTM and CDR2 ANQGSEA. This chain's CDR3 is CSVSPRLANYGYTF. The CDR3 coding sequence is TGCAGCGTCTCTCCAAGGCTAGCAAACTATGGCTACACCTTC.

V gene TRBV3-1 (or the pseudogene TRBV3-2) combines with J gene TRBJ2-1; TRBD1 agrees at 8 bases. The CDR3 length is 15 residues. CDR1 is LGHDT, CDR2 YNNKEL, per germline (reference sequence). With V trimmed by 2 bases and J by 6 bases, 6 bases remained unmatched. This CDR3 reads CASSQRDRGSNEQFF. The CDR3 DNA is TGTGCCAGCAGCCAACGAGACAGGGGTTCCAATGAGCAGTTCTTC.

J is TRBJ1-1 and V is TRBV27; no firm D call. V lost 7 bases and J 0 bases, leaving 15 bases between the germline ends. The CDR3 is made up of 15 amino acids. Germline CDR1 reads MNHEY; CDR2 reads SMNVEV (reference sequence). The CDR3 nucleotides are TGTGCCAGCAAGGTGGAGGGTATGATGAACACTGAAGCTTTCTTT. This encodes CASKVEGMMNTEAFF.

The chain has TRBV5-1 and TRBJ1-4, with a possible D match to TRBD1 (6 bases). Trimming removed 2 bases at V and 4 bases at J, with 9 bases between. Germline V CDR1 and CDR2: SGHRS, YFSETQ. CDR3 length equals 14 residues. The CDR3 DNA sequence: TGCGCCAGCAGCTTTGAAGGGGGTAATGAAAAACTGTTTTTT. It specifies CASSFEGGNEKLFF.

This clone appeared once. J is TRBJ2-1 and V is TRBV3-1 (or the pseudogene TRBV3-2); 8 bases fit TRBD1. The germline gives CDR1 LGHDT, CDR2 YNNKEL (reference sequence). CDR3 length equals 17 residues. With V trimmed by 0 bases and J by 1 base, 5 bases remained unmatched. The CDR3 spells CASSQESRTGSYNEQFF. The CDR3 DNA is TGTGCCAGCAGCCAAGAGTCTAGGACAGGGTCCTACAATGAGCAGTTCTTC.

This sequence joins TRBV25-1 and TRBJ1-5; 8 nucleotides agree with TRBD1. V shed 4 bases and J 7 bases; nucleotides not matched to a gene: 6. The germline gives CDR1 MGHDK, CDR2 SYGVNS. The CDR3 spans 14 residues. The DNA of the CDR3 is TGTGCCAGCAGTGGTCGACAGGGGAGACAGCCCCAGCATTTT. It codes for CASSGRQGRQPQHF.

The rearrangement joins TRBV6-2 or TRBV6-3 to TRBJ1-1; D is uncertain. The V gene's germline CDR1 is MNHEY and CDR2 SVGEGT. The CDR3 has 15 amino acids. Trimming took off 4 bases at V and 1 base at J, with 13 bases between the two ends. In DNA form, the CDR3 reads TGTGCCAGCAGTTGGTCAGGAAGGAAGAACACTGAAGCTTTCTTT. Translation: CASSWSGRKNTEAFF.

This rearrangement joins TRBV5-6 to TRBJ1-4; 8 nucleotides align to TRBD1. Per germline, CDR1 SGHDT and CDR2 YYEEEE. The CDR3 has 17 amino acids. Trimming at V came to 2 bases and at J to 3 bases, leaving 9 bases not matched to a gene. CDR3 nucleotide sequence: TGTGCCAGCAGCTTCCTTCAGGGGGCGCTTGCTAATGAAAAACTGTTTTTT. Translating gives CASSFLQGALANEKLFF.

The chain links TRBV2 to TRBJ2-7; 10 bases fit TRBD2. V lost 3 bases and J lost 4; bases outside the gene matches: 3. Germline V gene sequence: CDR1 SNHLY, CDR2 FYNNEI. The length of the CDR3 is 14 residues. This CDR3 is CASSEPSGRYEQYF. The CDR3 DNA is TGTGCCAGCAGTGAGCCTAGCGGGAGATACGAGCAGTACTTC.

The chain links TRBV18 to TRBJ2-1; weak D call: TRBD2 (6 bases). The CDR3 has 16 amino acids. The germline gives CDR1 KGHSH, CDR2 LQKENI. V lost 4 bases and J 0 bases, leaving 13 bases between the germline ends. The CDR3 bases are TGTGCCAGCTCACACAAGGAGGGGAGCTCCTACAATGAGCAGTTCTTC. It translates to CASSHKEGSSYNEQFF.

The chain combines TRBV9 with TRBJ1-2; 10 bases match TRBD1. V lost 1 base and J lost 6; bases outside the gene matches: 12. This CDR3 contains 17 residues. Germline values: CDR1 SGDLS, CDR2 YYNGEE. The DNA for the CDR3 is TGTGCCAGCAGCGTACCCCACCGTGCGACAGGGGGCGATGGCTACACCTTC. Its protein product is CASSVPHRATGGDGYTF.

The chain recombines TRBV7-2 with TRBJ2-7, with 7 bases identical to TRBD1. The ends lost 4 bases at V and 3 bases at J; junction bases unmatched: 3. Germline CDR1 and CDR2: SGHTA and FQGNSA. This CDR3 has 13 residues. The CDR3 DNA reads TGTGCCAGCAGCTCACAGGGGATCTACGAGCAGTACTTC. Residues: CASSSQGIYEQYF.

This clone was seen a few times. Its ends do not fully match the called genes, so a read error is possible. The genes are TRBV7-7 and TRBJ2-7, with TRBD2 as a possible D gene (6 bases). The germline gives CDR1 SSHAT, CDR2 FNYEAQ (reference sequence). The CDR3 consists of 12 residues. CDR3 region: CASSLWGGEQYF. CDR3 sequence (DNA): TGTGCTAGCAGCTTATGGGGAGGCGAGCAGTACTTC.

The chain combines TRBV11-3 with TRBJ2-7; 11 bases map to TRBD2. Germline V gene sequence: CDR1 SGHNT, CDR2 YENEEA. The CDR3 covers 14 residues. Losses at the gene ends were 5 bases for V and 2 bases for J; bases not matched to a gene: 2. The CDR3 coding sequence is TGTGCCAGCAGCCTTAGCGGGGGGGCCTACGAGCAGTACTTC. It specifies CASSLSGGAYEQYF.

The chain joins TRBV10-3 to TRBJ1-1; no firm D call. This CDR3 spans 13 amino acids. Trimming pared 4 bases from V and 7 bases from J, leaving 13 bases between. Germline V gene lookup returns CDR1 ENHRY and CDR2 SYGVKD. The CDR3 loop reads CAISVGLGSEAFF. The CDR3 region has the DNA TGTGCCATCAGTGTTGGCCTGGGCAGTGAAGCTTTCTTT.

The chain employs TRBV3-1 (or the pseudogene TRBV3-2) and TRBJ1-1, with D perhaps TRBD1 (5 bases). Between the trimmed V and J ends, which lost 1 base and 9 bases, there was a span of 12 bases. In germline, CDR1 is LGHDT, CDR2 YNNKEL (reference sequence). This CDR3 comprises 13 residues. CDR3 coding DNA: TGTGCCAGCAGCCAAGCCAGGGAGGGGAAAGCTTTCTTT. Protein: CASSQAREGKAFF.

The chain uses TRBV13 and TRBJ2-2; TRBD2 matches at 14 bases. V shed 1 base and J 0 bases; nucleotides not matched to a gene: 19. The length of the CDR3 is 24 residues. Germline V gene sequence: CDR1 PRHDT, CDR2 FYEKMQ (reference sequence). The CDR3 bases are TGTGCCAGCAGCTTAGAAATTCCGGAGTGGACTAGCGGGGGGCTAAGGGCGAACACCGGGGAGCTGTTTTTT. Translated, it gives CASSLEIPEWTSGGLRANTGELFF.

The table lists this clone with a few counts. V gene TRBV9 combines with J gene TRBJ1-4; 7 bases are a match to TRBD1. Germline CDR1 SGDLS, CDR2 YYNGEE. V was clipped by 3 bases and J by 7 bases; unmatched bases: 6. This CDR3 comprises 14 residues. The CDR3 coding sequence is TGTGCCAGCAGCGCCCGGGACAGTTCTGAAAAACTGTTTTTT. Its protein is CASSARDSSEKLFF.

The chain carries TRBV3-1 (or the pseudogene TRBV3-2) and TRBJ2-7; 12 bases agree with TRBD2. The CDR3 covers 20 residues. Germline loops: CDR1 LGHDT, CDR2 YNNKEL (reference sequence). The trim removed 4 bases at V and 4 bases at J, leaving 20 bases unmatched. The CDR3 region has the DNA TGTGCCAGCAGCCTTATCTGGACTAGCGGGACGAGGAGGGGGCCGTACGAGCAGTACTTC. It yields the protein CASSLIWTSGTRRGPYEQYF.

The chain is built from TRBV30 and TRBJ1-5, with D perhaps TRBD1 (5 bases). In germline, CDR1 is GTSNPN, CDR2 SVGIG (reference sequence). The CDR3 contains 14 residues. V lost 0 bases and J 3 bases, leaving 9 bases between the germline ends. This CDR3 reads CAWSVQVNNQPQHF. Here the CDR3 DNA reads TGTGCCTGGAGTGTACAGGTAAACAATCAGCCCCAGCATTTT. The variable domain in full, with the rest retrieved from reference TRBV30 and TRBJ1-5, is SQTIHQWPATLVQPVGSPLSLECTVEGTSNPNLYWYRQAAGRGLQLLFYSVGIGQISSEVPQNLSASRPQDRQFILSSKKLLLSDSGFYLCAWSVQVNNQPQHFGDGTRLSIL.

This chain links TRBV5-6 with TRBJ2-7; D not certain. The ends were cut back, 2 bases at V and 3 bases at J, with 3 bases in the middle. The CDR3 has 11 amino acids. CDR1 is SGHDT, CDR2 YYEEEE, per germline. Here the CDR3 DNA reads TGTGCCAGCAGCTTTTACTACGAGCAGTACTTC. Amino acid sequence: CASSFYYEQYF.